This T cell receptor beta chain was retrieved from a study of OX40 agonist ivuxolimab in advanced cancers. This table comes from immunoSEQ multiplex PCR, and its TCRdb copy is limited to in-frame clones, with some not included. The data contain fewer than 85,000 clones, roughly 90% of them singletons. There are 16 residues in the CDR3. Trimming took 6 bases from V and 4 from J; bases not matched to a gene: 11. The germline CDR1 and CDR2 sequences are SNHLY and FYNNEI. Material: CD4+ or CD8+ T cells sorted from blood, obtained in a trial of the OX40 agonist ivuxolimab. The gene calls are TRBV2 and TRBJ1-4; 7 bases agree with TRBD1. The sequence was obtained from an adult with an advanced solid tumor such as melanoma, head and neck, liver or kidney cancer. As DNA, the CDR3 is TGTGCCAGCAGCTCGACCCGACAGGGCAATAATGAAAAACTGTTTTTT. It translates to CASSSTRQGNNEKLFF. Based on the CDR3 plus reference TRBV2 and TRBJ1-4, the full variable domain is EPEVTQTPSHQVTQMGQEVILRCVPISNHLYFYWYRQILGQKVEFLVSFYNNEISEKSEIFDDQFSVERPDGSNFTLKIRSTKLEDSAMYFCASSSTRQGNNEKLFFGSGTQLSVL.